This TCR beta chain was found in a study of T cell responses to AZD1222 COVID-19 vaccine. The ends were cut back, 5 bases at V and 4 bases at J, with 12 bases in the middle. From germline, CDR1 is MNHNY and CDR2 SVGAGI (reference sequence). This CDR3 comprises 14 residues. TCRdb's copy holds only in-frame clones and misses some; the assay was immunoSEQ multiplex PCR. This table has 60,000 to 100,000 clones, roughly nine tenths appearing once. Of note for this clone: Its specificity is not known.

The study's findings and limits: Spike-specific TCR breadth rose after two AZD1222 doses, and depth rose as well. The sample set comprised mostly white British donors with more females, and clonal diversity was possibly underestimated.

This TCR was recovered from an adult in good health. Sample: peripheral blood, taken on day 0 of MenACWY control vaccination. The chain combines TRBV6-6 with TRBJ1-3, with D maybe TRBD1 (5 bases). CDR3 loop: CASSTRGDGNTIYF. CDR3 DNA: TGTGCCAGCAGTACCCGGGGCGACGGAAACACCATATATTTT.